The T cell receptor beta chain described here comes from a study of blood T cell repertoires in COVID-19. Study-level information: Samples representing acute and convalescent COVID-19 were sourced from the United States, Italy and Spain. PBMCs, B-cell-depleted T cells, or T cells provided the cDNA or gDNA that made up the material.

Original handling: Quantification of nucleated cells was approximated via reference gene primer amplification. The method was immunoSEQ multiplex PCR; TCRdb's version includes in-frame clones alone and lacks a portion of them. That table supplies the V and J calls and clone size; D and trimming were determined from the DNA. The data show about 37,000 clones, about nine tenths seen once. The V gene end was trimmed by 0 bases and the J gene end by 0 bases; junction bases not matched to a gene: 1. CDR3 length: 15 amino acids. Per germline, CDR1 SGHTA and CDR2 FQGNSA. The sample comprised peripheral blood. The chain joins TRBV7-2 to TRBJ2-5; 7 positions agree with TRBD2. The TCR originated in a woman aged 25 to 39 in a cohort sampled during active COVID-19. Here the CDR3 reads CASSLALADQETQYF. The CDR3, as DNA: TGTGCCAGCAGCTTAGCGCTAGCGGACCAAGAGACCCAGTACTTC.